Following are 18 T cell receptor beta chains from one sample sequenced in a study of glioma-infiltrating T cells. Using RNA template, CDR3s of TCR alpha and beta were amplified with iRepertoire arm-PCR. TCRdb re-analysed the multiplex PCR reads in MiXCR, keeping a single row per CDR3 protein. The sample yields around 150,000 distinct CDR3 sequences, approximately 40% seen once. Material for sequencing was glioma tissue, nonneoplastic brain tissue, or PBMCs (not recorded which). The source of these receptors is a human donor with low-grade glioma or glioblastoma, undergoing nonglioma brain surgery, or in good health (not recorded which).

This clonotype was observed many times. The rearrangement joins TRBV6-2 or TRBV6-3 to TRBJ2-1; unclear D gene. CDR3 size: 12 residues. Looked up from germline, CDR1 is MNHEY and CDR2 is SVGEGT. The V end was cut by 7 bases, the J end by 3 bases, with 7 bases between. The CDR3 nucleotides read TGTGCCAGCAAGGACGGCTACAATGAGCAGTTCTTC. Translating it yields CASKDGYNEQFF.

This clonotype showed up many times. The rearrangement uses TRBV7-2 and TRBJ1-3; no firm D call. Trimming pared 8 bases from V and 6 bases from J, leaving 17 bases between. CDR1 and CDR2 from the germline V gene are SGHTA and FQGNSA. The CDR3 sequence is 14 residues long. The CDR3 is CASLRSRDSNTIYF. DNA for the CDR3: TGTGCCAGCCTCAGATCAAGGGATTCAAACACCATATATTTT.

This clonotype has more than one count but fewer than ten. The V call is TRBV28, the J call TRBJ2-3; the match to TRBD1 covers 8 bases. The CDR3 totals 15 residues. J was trimmed by 2 bases and V by 3 bases; bases with no gene match: 4. CDR1 and CDR2 (germline): MDHEN, SYDVKM. CDR3 residues: CASSLWGQDTDTQYF. The CDR3, as DNA: TGTGCCAGCAGTTTGTGGGGACAGGACACAGATACGCAGTATTTT.

This clonotype showed up just once. This chain uses TRBV18 with TRBJ2-1; the D gene is possibly TRBD2 (5 bases). This CDR3 is built from 19 residues. The germline gives CDR1 KGHSH, CDR2 LQKENI. V was cut by 1 base and J by 0 bases, with 19 bases left in between. The CDR3 DNA is TGTGCCAGCTCACCACGTCCAACAGCGGAAGAAACCTCCTACAATGAGCAGTTCTTC. Translated, it gives CASSPRPTAEETSYNEQFF.

The chain links TRBV4-1 to TRBJ1-1; D is unclear. Between the trimmed V and J ends, which lost 0 bases and 4 bases, there was a span of 9 bases. The germline CDR1 and CDR2 sequences are MGHRA and YSYEKL. The CDR3 is 14 amino acids. This CDR3 reads CASSQELGSTEAFF. The DNA for the CDR3 is TGCGCCAGCAGCCAAGAATTGGGTTCCACTGAAGCTTTCTTT.

The rearrangement links TRBV18 to TRBJ1-2, with D possibly being TRBD1 (6 bases). This CDR3 is built from 12 residues. CDR1 and CDR2 from the germline V gene are KGHSH and LQKENI. DNA of the CDR3: TGTGCGTCAGGGGTATCCTACTATGGCTACACCTTC. It specifies CASGVSYYGYTF.

J is TRBJ2-7 and V is TRBV20-1; 7 nucleotides align to TRBD2. V gave up 1 base and J gave up 6 bases; unmatched junction bases: 9. The V gene's germline CDR1 is DFQATT and CDR2 SNEGSKA (reference sequence). This CDR3 comprises 14 residues. The CDR3 protein is CSARVRTSFGEQYF. The CDR3, as DNA: TGCAGTGCTAGAGTTAGGACTAGTTTTGGCGAGCAGTACTTC.

This chain connects TRBV15 to TRBJ1-2; tentative D call: TRBD1 (5 bases). CDR1 and CDR2 (germline): LNHNV, YYDKDF (reference sequence). The CDR3 covers 12 residues. Trimming removed 3 bases at V and 7 bases at J, with 9 bases between. The CDR3 DNA reads TGTGCCACCAGCAGGGGGGTTCCTGGCTACACCTTC. Translating it yields CATSRGVPGYTF.

There are a few counts of this clonotype. This chain's CDR3 is CSARSVGLAESNEQFF. The CDR3 DNA is TGCAGTGCTAGGAGTGTAGGACTAGCGGAGTCCAATGAGCAGTTCTTC. The gene calls are TRBV20-1 and TRBJ2-1; 10 nucleotides agree with TRBD2. Germline CDR1 reads DFQATT; CDR2 reads SNEGSKA (reference sequence). The CDR3 is 16 residues long. Trimming took 3 bases from V and 6 from J; bases not matched to a gene: 11.

The rearrangement links TRBV6-1 to TRBJ2-3; 7 bases are a match to TRBD1. Germline V CDR1 and CDR2: MNHNS, SASEGT. The CDR3 covers 16 residues. The V gene end was trimmed by 4 bases and the J gene end by 5 bases; junction bases not matched to a gene: 12. This chain's CDR3 is CASSVMGTGVEDTQYF. The CDR3 coding sequence is TGTGCCAGCAGTGTAATGGGTACAGGGGTCGAAGATACGCAGTATTTT.

Notes on this clonotype: At one boundary the junction diverges from the germline segment, which might be a read error. The V call is TRBV20-1, the J call TRBJ2-5, with D possibly TRBD1 on 6 matching bases. Germline CDR1 DFQATT, CDR2 SNEGSKA (reference sequence). The CDR3 loop spans 14 amino acids. The CDR3 loop reads CSVREGGRQETQYF. CDR3 DNA: TGCAGTGTTAGAGAAGGGGGACGGCAAGAGACCCAGTACTTC.

This clonotype has at least ten counts. V usage is TRBV20-1 and J usage is TRBJ1-2, with 7 bases fitting TRBD1. Germline CDR1 DFQATT, CDR2 SNEGSKA (reference sequence). The CDR3 consists of 12 residues. The V segment lost 4 bases and the J segment 6 bases; nucleotides outside the gene matches: 5. DNA for the CDR3: TGCAGTGCTATTGGGACAGACGATGGCTACACCTTC. It encodes CSAIGTDDGYTF.

V gene TRBV15 combines with J gene TRBJ1-2, with D possibly being TRBD1 (5 bases). V was shortened by 4 bases and J by 5 bases, with 17 bases between the two germline ends. CDR3 length equals 15 residues. Germline CDR1 and CDR2: LNHNV and YYDKDF (reference sequence). This chain's CDR3 is CATSNGGTGRYGYTF. CDR3 DNA: TGTGCCACCAGCAACGGCGGAACAGGACGGTATGGCTACACCTTC.

The chain is built from TRBV20-1 and TRBJ2-3, with D perhaps assigned TRBD1 or TRBD2 (5 bases each). Trimming left V 6 bases short and J 2 bases short, with 15 bases between. The V gene's germline CDR1 is DFQATT and CDR2 SNEGSKA (reference sequence). The CDR3 contains 14 residues. For the CDR3, the DNA is TGCAGTGCCAGCCGGGACGGAAACACAGATACGCAGTATTTT. Its protein is CSASRDGNTDTQYF.

On this clonotype itself: This may be a read error, as it is one base from a much larger clone. This CDR3 reads CASSNGQAMSYEQYF. The CDR3, as DNA: TGTGCCAGCAGTAACGGACAGGCAATGTCGTACGAGCAGTACTTC. This chain uses TRBV27 with TRBJ2-7; 7 nucleotides agree with TRBD1. The CDR3 runs to 15 residues. Germline V gene lookup returns CDR1 MNHEY and CDR2 SMNVEV (reference sequence). V was clipped by 5 bases and J by 4 bases; unmatched bases: 11.

In the case of this clonotype: A much larger clonotype is one base distant, so this may be a read error. V gene TRBV6-1 combines with J gene TRBJ2-5, with D uncertain. CDR1 is MNHNS and CDR2 is SASEGT in the germline V gene. The CDR3 has 13 residues. The chain's CDR3 is CASSEQAGETQHF. In nucleotides, the CDR3 is TGCGCCAGCAGTGAGCAAGCTGGAGAGACCCAGCACTTC.

On this clonotype itself: Sequence at one end of the junction differs from germline and may be a read error. The rearrangement links TRBV18 to TRBJ2-1, with a possible D match to TRBD1 (6 bases). CDR3 length equals 12 residues. CDR1 is KGHSH and CDR2 is LQKENI in the germline V gene. The CDR3 sequence is CARSYRADEQFF. The DNA for the CDR3 is TGTGCCCGCTCCTACAGGGCCGATGAGCAGTTCTTC. Complete variable domain (other parts from reference TRBV18 and TRBJ2-1): NAGVMQNPRHLVRRRGQEARLRCSPMKGHSHVYWYRQLPEEGLKFMVYLQKENIIDESGMPKERFSAEFPKEGPSILRIQQVVRGDSAAYFCARSYRADEQFFGPGTRLTVL.

In its sample, this clonotype was seen many times. This chain uses TRBV19 with TRBJ1-5; D may be TRBD1 (6 bases). The CDR3 contains 12 residues. Germline V gives CDR1 LNHDA, CDR2 SQIVND (reference sequence). Trimming stripped 8 bases from V and 5 bases from J, with 10 bases between. The CDR3 is CASWTEDQPQHF. CDR3 bases: TGTGCCAGTTGGACAGAGGATCAGCCCCAGCATTTT. Supplemented by reference TRBV19 and TRBJ1-5, the full variable domain reads DGGITQSPKYLFRKEGQNVTLSCEQNLNHDAMYWYRQDPGQGLRLIYYSQIVNDFQKGDIAEGYSVSREKKESFPLTVTSAQKNPTAFYLCASWTEDQPQHFGDGTRLSIL.